The next 3 T cell receptor beta chains were all read from a single sample in a study of T cell repertoires in cytomegalovirus infection. Each CDR3 protein gets one entry after TCRdb re-called the reads with MiXCR. The sample consists of 380,000 or so distinct CDR3 sequences, roughly 34% of them appearing once. No cognate antigen is known for these TCRs. The material was cultured PBMCs, obtained from culture after CMV antigen stimulation. Receptors were obtained from a human donor in good health (CMV status not recorded). Some clones in this sample may be carry-over from other donors' samples.

The rearrangement uses TRBV6-6 and TRBJ1-3; perhaps TRBD1 as D (5 bases). Looked up from germline, CDR1 is MNHNY and CDR2 is SVGAGI (reference sequence). The CDR3 runs to 14 residues. Trimming stripped 7 bases from V and 2 bases from J, with 12 bases between. The CDR3 loop reads CASIPTVPGNTIYF. DNA of the CDR3: TGTGCCAGCATCCCGACAGTTCCTGGAAACACCATATATTTT.

This clonotype was picked up many times. DNA for the CDR3: TGTGCCACCAGTGATTCAAGTAAAGATATGGGGGAGCTGTTTTTT. Protein: CATSDSSKDMGELFF. The chain is built from TRBV24-1 and TRBJ2-2; D is unclear. CDR1 is KGHDR and CDR2 is SFDVKD in the germline V gene. The CDR3 length is 15 residues. Between the trimmed V and J ends, which lost 2 bases and 8 bases, there was a span of 14 bases.

The chain uses TRBV7-2 and TRBJ1-5; 8 nucleotides align to TRBD1. Trimming cost V 0 bases and J 5 bases; bases outside gene matches: 12. The length of the CDR3 is 18 residues. Germline loops: CDR1 SGHTA, CDR2 FQGNSA. The CDR3 DNA is TGTGCCAGCAGCTTAGCAGGAATTTATGGGACAGGCGATCAGCCCCAGCATTTT. Its translation: CASSLAGIYGTGDQPQHF.